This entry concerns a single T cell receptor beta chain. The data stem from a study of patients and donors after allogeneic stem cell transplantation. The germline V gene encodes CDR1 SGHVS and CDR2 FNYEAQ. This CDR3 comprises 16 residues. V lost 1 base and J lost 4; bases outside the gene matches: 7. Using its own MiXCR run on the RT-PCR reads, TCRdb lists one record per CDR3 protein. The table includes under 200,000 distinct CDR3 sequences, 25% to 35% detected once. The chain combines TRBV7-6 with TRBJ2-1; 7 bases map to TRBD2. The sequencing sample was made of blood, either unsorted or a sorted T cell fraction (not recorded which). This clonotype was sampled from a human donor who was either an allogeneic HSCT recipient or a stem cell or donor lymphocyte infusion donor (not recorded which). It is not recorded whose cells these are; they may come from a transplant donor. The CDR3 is CASSLERGSLYNEQFF. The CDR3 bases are TGTGCCAGCAGCTTAGAGCGGGGCTCCCTATACAATGAGCAGTTCTTC.